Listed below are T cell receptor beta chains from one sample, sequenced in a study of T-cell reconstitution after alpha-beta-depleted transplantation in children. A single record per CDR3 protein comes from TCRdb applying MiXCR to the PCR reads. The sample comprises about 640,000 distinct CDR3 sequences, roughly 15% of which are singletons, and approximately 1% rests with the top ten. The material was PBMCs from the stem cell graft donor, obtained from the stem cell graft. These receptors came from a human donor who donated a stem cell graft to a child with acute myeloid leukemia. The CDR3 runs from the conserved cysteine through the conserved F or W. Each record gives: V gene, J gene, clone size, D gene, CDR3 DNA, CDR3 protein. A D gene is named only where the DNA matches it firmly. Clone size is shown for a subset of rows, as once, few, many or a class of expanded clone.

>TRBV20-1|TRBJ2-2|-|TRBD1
TGCAGTGCTGGGACAGGTTTCACCGGGGAGCTGTTTTTT
CSAGTGFTGELFF
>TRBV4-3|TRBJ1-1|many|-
TGCGCCAGCAGCCAAGATTCTGTGGTGACTGAAGCTTTCTTT
CASSQDSVVTEAFF
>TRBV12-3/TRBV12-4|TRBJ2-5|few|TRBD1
TGTGCCAGCAGTCTCTACAGGGGGCAGACCCAGTACTTC
CASSLYRGQTQYF
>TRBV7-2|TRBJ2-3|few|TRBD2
TGTGCCAGCAGCTTAGCTACTAGCGCAGATACGCAGTATTTT
CASSLATSADTQYF
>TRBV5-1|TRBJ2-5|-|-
TGCGCCAGCAGCCTCTGGAGCGGTACGGAGACCCAGTACTTC
CASSLWSGTETQYF
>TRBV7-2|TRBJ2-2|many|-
TGTGCCAGCAGCTTATCAGGGGCGCCCAACGGGGAGCTGTTTTTT
CASSLSGAPNGELFF
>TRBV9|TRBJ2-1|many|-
TGTGCCAGCAGCGGGGGTAGCCCCTACAATGAGCAGTTCTTC
CASSGGSPYNEQFF
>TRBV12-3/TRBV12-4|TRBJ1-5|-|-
TGTACCAGCAGTTTAGAAGCAGCCTTCCAAGGGGGTAACAATCAGCCCCAGCATTTT
CTSSLEAAFQGGNNQPQHF
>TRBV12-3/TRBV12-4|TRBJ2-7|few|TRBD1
TGTGCCAGCGTAGGCCATTTTACGGGACAGCTTCTTTACGAGCAGTACTTC
CASVGHFTGQLLYEQYF
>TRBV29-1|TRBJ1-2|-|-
TGCAGCGTGGAAGCGAGCACTAACTATGGCTACACCTTC
CSVEASTNYGYTF
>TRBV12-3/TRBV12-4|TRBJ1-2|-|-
TGTGCCAGCAGTTTAGCCGGGGTGGGGTATGGCTACACCTTC
CASSLAGVGYGYTF
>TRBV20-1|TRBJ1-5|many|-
TGCAGTGCTATCCATAACAATCAGCCCCAGCATTTT
CSAIHNNQPQHF
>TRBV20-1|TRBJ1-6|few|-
TGCAGTGCCGTCGTGGGCCAATATAATTCACCCCTCCACTTT
CSAVVGQYNSPLHF
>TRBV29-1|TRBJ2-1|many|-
TGCAGCGTTGAAAGGGGTAATGAGCAGTTCTTC
CSVERGNEQFF
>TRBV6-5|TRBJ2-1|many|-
TGTGCCAGCAGTTACTCGACCGGACGGGACAATGAGCAGTTCTTC
CASSYSTGRDNEQFF
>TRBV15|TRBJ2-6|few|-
TGTGCCACCAGCAGAGATCTTCGGCCTTCTGGGGCCAACGTCCTGACTTTC
CATSRDLRPSGANVLTF
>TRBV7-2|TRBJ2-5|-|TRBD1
TGTGCCAGCAGCCCAAACCCGACAGGGGTTAAGACCCAGTACTTC
CASSPNPTGVKTQYF
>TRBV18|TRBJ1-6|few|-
TGTGCCAGCTCACCGGTAGGGAGTAATTCCTATAATTCACCCCTCCACTTT
CASSPVGSNSYNSPLHF
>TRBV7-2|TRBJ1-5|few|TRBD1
TGTGCCAGCAGCTTACAGGGACAGGGCAATCAGCCCCAGCATTTT
CASSLQGQGNQPQHF
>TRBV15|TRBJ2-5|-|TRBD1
TGTGCCACCAGAACGGGACAGAACCAAGAGACCCAGTACTTC
CATRTGQNQETQYF
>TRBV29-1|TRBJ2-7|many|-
TGCAGCGTTCTCGGAGGAGGGACGCCTACGGCCTACGAGCAGTACTTC
CSVLGGGTPTAYEQYF
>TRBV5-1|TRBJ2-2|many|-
TGCGCCAGCTCTCCCACTTTGGACACCGGGGAGCTGTTTTTT
CASSPTLDTGELFF
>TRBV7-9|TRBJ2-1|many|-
TGTGCCAGCAGTTTAGGGGAGCAGTTCTTC
CASSLGEQFF
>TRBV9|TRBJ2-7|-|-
TGTGCCAGCAGCGTAGCTGAGGGCGGGTACGAGCAGTACTTC
CASSVAEGGYEQYF
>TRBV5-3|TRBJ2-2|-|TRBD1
TGTGCCATGGCCCCTCGACAGGGGGCGGTTGCCGGGGAGCTGTTTTTT
CAMAPRQGAVAGELFF
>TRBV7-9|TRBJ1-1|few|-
TGTGCCAGCAGCTTAGCGGAGACGAAAGCTTTCTTT
CASSLAETKAFF
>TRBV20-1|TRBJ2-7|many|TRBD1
TGCAGTGCTACCGGGGACAGGGTTTCAAACGAGCAGTACTTC
CSATGDRVSNEQYF
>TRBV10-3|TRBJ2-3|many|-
TGTGCCATCAGTGAGTACAGCACAGATACGCAGTATTTT
CAISEYSTDTQYF
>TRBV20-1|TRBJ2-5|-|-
TGCGGTGCTAGAGGGTTGGGGGGACGGCAAGAGACCCAGTACTTC
CGARGLGGRQETQYF
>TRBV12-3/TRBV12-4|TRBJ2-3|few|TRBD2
TGTGCCAGCAGCCCCCCCGGGGGGGGAGATACGCAGTATTTT
CASSPPGGGDTQYF
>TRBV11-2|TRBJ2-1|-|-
TGTGCCAGCAGTCGGCCTGTTGTGGATCGTGAGCAGTTCTTC
CASSRPVVDREQFF
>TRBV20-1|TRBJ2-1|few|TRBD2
TGCAGTGCCGACTCCGGGACTAGCGTGAATGAGCAGTTCTTC
CSADSGTSVNEQFF
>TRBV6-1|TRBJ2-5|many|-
TGTGCCAGCAGTAGCCCGACAGGTTTAGAGACCCAGTACTTC
CASSSPTGLETQYF
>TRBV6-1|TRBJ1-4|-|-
TGTGCCAGCCAGGAAGCAACTAATGAAAAACTGTTTTTT
CASQEATNEKLFF
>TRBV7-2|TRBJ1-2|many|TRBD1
TGTGCCAGCAGCTTAAGAGCTCTTGACAGGGTTGGAGGCTACACCTTC
CASSLRALDRVGGYTF
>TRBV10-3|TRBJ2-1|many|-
TGTGCCATCAACGAGGAGCAGGGAAAGGTTGAGCAGTTCTTC
CAINEEQGKVEQFF
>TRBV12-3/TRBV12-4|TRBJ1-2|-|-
TGTGCCAGCAGTGACGGGGGGATCGGGCTGAACTATGGCTACACCTTC
CASSDGGIGLNYGYTF
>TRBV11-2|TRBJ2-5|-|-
TGTGCCAGCAGCTTAGATCGGGACTACCAAGAGACCCAGTACTTC
CASSLDRDYQETQYF
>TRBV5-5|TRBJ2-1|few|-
TGTGCCAGCAGCTTGGCCGATTTCCTTTCCTACAATGAGCAGTTCTTC
CASSLADFLSYNEQFF
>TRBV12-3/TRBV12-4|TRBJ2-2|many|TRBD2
TGTGCCAGCAGTTTCAGCGGGGACGGCACCGGGGAGCTGTTTTTT
CASSFSGDGTGELFF
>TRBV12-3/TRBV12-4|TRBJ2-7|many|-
TGTGCCAGCAGTTCAGGGGACAATTCCTACGAGCAGTACTTC
CASSSGDNSYEQYF
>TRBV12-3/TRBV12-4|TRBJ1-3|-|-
TGTGCCAGCAGTTTAGGAGACAACTCTGGAAACACCATATATTTT
CASSLGDNSGNTIYF
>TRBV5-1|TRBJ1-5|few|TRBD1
TGCGCCAGCAGTCTTGGACAGGGTAGAAGTCAGCCCCAGCATTTT
CASSLGQGRSQPQHF
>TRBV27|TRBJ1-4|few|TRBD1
TGTGCCAGCAGTTTATCGCCAGGGGGTAATGAAAAACTGTTTTTT
CASSLSPGGNEKLFF
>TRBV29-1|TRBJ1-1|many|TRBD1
TGCAGCGTTGTGGGACAGGGGGCGCGAGGTGAAGCTTTCTTT
CSVVGQGARGEAFF
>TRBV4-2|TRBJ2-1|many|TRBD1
TGTGCCAGCGGCGCAGCCGGGACAGGCTCTGCGAATGAGCAGTTCTTC
CASGAAGTGSANEQFF
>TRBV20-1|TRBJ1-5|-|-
TGCAGTGCAAACATGATCCGGGACAACAATCAGCCCCAGCATTTT
CSANMIRDNNQPQHF